Given below is one T cell receptor beta chain in context. Its specific antigen is unknown. Base qualities are missing; no much larger clone stands one base away. The CDR3 spans 16 residues, from the cysteine through the phenylalanine. Of the read, only the CDR3 DNA is kept; its 48 bases are in frame from base 1. Germline trimming amounts to 5 bases on V and 0 bases on J, with 9 as the count of junction bases outside the gene matches. CDR1 and CDR2, looked up from the germline V gene, are SGHTA and FQGTGA. This specimen comes from a study of cytomegalovirus exposure and HLA in healthy donors (dated by TCRdb to between 2016 and 2019). Regarding the research as a whole: An earlier analysis of several hundred of the donors reported approximately 300 Gb of sequence data and 120 million or so unique TCR beta sequences from about 200 million T cells. Roughly 300 gigabases of sequencing data and around 88 million unique TCR sequences made up an early release that covered 640 HLA-typed donors. The number of typed donors differed by locus: about 620-640 for A, B, C, DRB1 and DQB1; 522 for DQA1; approximately 600 for DPA1; and about 450 for DPB1. The T cell repertoires of 666 subjects were profiled by immunosequencing and related to cytomegalovirus serostatus. In a later analysis, previously published TCR beta repertoires from some 640 donors were re-analyzed and high-resolution HLA genotyping was added so that TCR occurrence patterns could be studied. HLA typing covered class I and class II loci at four-digit resolution. Every repertoire in the discovery cohort had been generated on one and the same sequencing platform. The study was designed to test whether signatures of past pathogen exposure could be identified by cataloging public T cell receptors. Among the 398 genotyped donors, roughly 80% belonged to the genetic ancestry cluster associated with self-reported Caucasian donors. High-throughput TCR immunosequencing, statistical association of individual TCRs with disease status, and machine learning were combined to predict cytomegalovirus infection status. Because of strong linkage in the cohort, roughly 5 DR-DQ haplotypes were treated as single units for association and clustering. An earlier analysis of 587 of the donors applied high-throughput TCR beta sequencing to assess whether each TCR beta V gene segment acted as functional or pseudogenic. In addition to the first cohort of hundreds of subjects, a separate validation cohort of some 120 different subjects was used. Alongside the repertoire data, information on donor age, sex, ethnicity and CMV serostatus was compiled. The later analysis used no new phenotypic data to find candidate immune exposures, relying instead on TCR beta sequences and their occurrence across donors. Among roughly 400 genotyped donors of the cohort, an average of around 220,000 unique TCR beta nucleotide sequences was sequenced per donor, of which 15% to 20% were non-productive. A later genetic analysis took genome-wide SNP genotypes for about 55% of the 666 donors and used that subset as a discovery cohort. What the authors observed across the whole study: According to a later analysis, most CMV-associated TCR beta chains appeared to be HLA-restricted, and the HLA associations seemed to be driven largely by CMV exposure. A cluster of highly shared sequence variants was judged likely to be a technical artifact of the sequencing pipeline. While some public TCRs were present in many individuals, most TCR sequences turned up only very rarely across donors. Correlated functional status among segregating V segments might be attributable to linkage disequilibrium, but an unknown experimental factor could not be ruled out. A further reported finding was that TCR beta sequences accurately predicted the HLA-A and HLA-B alleles for most subjects in the first cohort. In vitro tests confirmed that a few of the cytomegalovirus-associated TCR beta chains recognize cytomegalovirus antigens. Broadly in line with IMGT annotations, most TCR beta V segments showed up in productive rearrangements about 87% or about 30% of the time in an earlier analysis of roughly 590 of the donors. V-gene and J-gene trimming of TCR beta chains was associated with a missense DCLRE1C variant in a later genetic analysis, and the association was replicated in an independent cohort. In a later analysis, around 15,000 TCR beta sequences were associated with specific HLA alleles at a false discovery rate of 0.05. A later analysis found that TCR association rates varied across HLA loci, with DRB1 alleles showing the most associated TCRs and HLA-C alleles the fewest. Presence/absence analyses assumed roughly uniform sequencing depth across donors, an assumption that may not hold. In a later analysis, several top co-occurrence clusters were reported to appear linked to parvovirus B19, influenza, CMV and Epstein-Barr virus. Assigning TCR associations to individual alleles was difficult when HLA alleles, especially DR and DQ, strongly co-occurred. According to a later genetic analysis, donors in an Asian-associated ancestry cluster had fewer N-insertions in productive TCRs than the approximately 710-donor mean. The cohort was sequenced for TCR beta chains only, and without alpha or paired-chain data the features that could be detected were limited. The authors suggested that the approach could potentially be generalized to other disease states and immunological phenotypes. A total of about 150 TCR beta chains were listed by the study as associated with cytomegalovirus. The only immune exposure information available for the cohort was CMV serostatus. Because counts were too low, about 15 rarely observed V segments, including chromosome 9 orphons, were left out of the earlier analysis of 587 of the donors. HLA typing was unavailable for some donors at each locus, so association tests used only the typed subset. Cytomegalovirus status was reported to be diagnosed by the classifier with high specificity and sensitivity in both the original and validation cohorts. A later analysis found that HLA-associated TCR beta chains were more clonally expanded and had lower generation probabilities than equally common non-associated chains. Some IMGT-functional V segments, including TRBV6-2 and TRBV6-3, could not be told apart with the 87-base-pair reads, so those segments were excluded.

The cohort comprised 670 or so healthy bone marrow donors. At the time of sampling, all cohort members were nominally healthy, though unrecorded immune exposures were likely present. The donor was CMV seropositive and belonged to the group of 250 to 300 seropositive cohort members. Every donor gave a peripheral blood sample, and the peripheral blood mononuclear cells from that sample were used for TCR beta sequencing. Genomic DNA was extracted from the blood cell samples with the Qiagen DNeasy Blood Extraction Kit. The library was obtained by the immunoSEQ multiplex PCR assay. The multiplex PCR relied on a mix of 60 forward primers for TCR Vbeta segments and 13 reverse primers for TCR Jbeta segments. The CDR3 region of rearranged TCR beta genes was amplified from genomic DNA with a multiplex PCR assay. The amplified TCR beta libraries were sequenced on the Illumina HiSeq System as 87-base-pair reads. In the authors' own workflow: A later analysis counted around 72 million unique TCR beta chains across the 666 repertoires, and around 9.9 million of these chains were shared by at least two donors. A nearest-neighbor algorithm error-corrected the raw reads and collapsed the reads into unique sequences, merging closely related sequences to remove PCR and sequencing errors. V, D and J gene segments were assigned by aligning CDR3 sequences to IMGT reference sequences. For a sequence to be retained, at least a six-nucleotide match to both a V gene segment and a J gene segment was required. A rearrangement counted as productive if the CDR3 had no stop codons and remained in frame with V and J, and every other rearrangement counted as non-productive. Following IMGT convention, CDR3 was defined as the stretch from the second conserved V-encoded cysteine to the conserved J-encoded phenylalanine. In an earlier analysis of around 640 of the donors, sequences lacking an unambiguous match to a single V gene segment were excluded. An earlier analysis of fewer than 650 of the donors classified V segments as functional when productive rearrangements were above 56.7% and as segregating when the standard deviation between donors was above 5%. To diagnose cytomegalovirus status from the catalog of TCR beta chain sequences, a statistical classification framework was built. In a later analysis, V and J genes were assigned by comparing TCR nucleotide sequences against IMGT/GENE-DB human TR gene sequences. In a later analysis, CDR3 sequences and most-parsimonious VDJ recombination scenarios were assigned using the TCRdist pipeline. In a later analysis, every TCR beta chain was defined by the combination of its CDR3 amino acid sequence and its V-gene family, and reads without a unique V-gene family were dropped. A later analysis removed roughly 590 highly shared, low-generation-probability nucleotide sequences to deal with suspected cross-contamination and a sequencing artifact. A later analysis calculated a clonal expansion index for each public chain from normalized within-repertoire ranks of inferred template counts. Generation probabilities in a later analysis came from a VDJ recombination model fitted to out-of-frame rearrangements, and those results were checked against IGoR. In a later analysis, hypergeometric tests were used to score TCR-TCR, TCR-HLA and TCR-CMV co-occurrence, with a repertoire-size bias correction applied to TCR pairs. A later analysis estimated false discovery rates by permuting HLA or CMV assignments 20 times. In a later analysis, co-occurring TCRs were grouped with DBSCAN, and TCRdist sequence similarity was added when clustering was performed within HLA-allele-positive subsets. Co-occurrence clustering excluded repertoires with fewer than 30,000 or more than 120,000 public chains, plus five with anomalous nucleotide sharing. This immuneACCESS table, as held by TCRdb, lists in-frame sequences with V and J called but not all clones. Of the missing ones, under half trace to an unresolved V gene in checked studies; the others have no known cause. V, J and clone size are taken as reported in that table, and D and trimming were inferred from the DNA itself. This sample is represented by more than 95,000 clones; around two thirds of them were singletons. The top ten constitute under 5.5% of the sample.

Specimen: PBMCs. The chain couples TRBV7-3 to TRBJ1-1; 7 middle bases align to TRBD1. This sequence originates from a man aged 60 to 69 in good health and CMV-seropositive. The sequenced DNA is TGTGCCAGCAGCCCAAAGGGGACAGACATGAACACTGAAGCTTTCTTT. This encodes CASSPKGTDMNTEAFF.